The 3 T cell receptor beta chains below were found in one sample sequenced in a study of cytomegalovirus exposure and HLA in healthy donors (dated by TCRdb to the late 2010s). Library preparation was by the immunoSEQ multiplex PCR assay. For the multiplex PCR, a mixture combining 60 forward primers for TCR Vbeta segments and 13 reverse primers for TCR Jbeta segments was used. Entries here come from immuneACCESS through TCRdb and include only in-frame sequences with V and J called. Some clones fail to appear in such tables; in the studies checked, an unresolved V gene covers under half of the shortfall, and the cause of the remainder is unknown. Counted in this sample were approximately 100,000 clones; around 70% of them appeared once. The ten largest clones add up to about 5.7% of the sample. The specimen was PBMCs. These receptors all stem from a woman in her 70s in good health and CMV-seropositive.

The V and J genes are TRBV5-1 and TRBJ2-4; 7 bases match TRBD1. Germline V CDR1 and CDR2: SGHRS, YFSETQ. The V and J ends lost 5 bases and 8 bases, in that order; junction bases with no gene match: 7. This CDR3 contains 13 residues. The CDR3 DNA reads as TGCGCCAGCAGGACAGGGATTGAGGACATTCAGTACTTC. As protein: CASRTGIEDIQYF.

The rearrangement uses TRBV30 and TRBJ1-4, with 8 bases lining up with TRBD1. The germline gives CDR1 GTSNPN, CDR2 SVGIG (reference sequence). Trimming removed 4 bases from V and 7 bases from J; junction bases left unmatched: 8. The CDR3 length is 14 residues. CDR3 bases: TGTGCCTGGACTAGGACAGGGCTTCTTGAAAAACTGTTTTTT. This translates into CAWTRTGLLEKLFF. Filled out from reference TRBV30 and TRBJ1-4, the complete variable domain reads SQTIHQWPATLVQPVGSPLSLECTVEGTSNPNLYWYRQAAGRGLQLLFYSVGIGQISSEVPQNLSASRPQDRQFILSSKKLLLSDSGFYLCAWTRTGLLEKLFFGSGTQLSVL.

The chain recombines TRBV30 with TRBJ1-1; no clear D gene. CDR3 length: 12 amino acids. CDR1 is GTSNPN, CDR2 SVGIG, per germline (reference sequence). V was pared by 0 bases and J by 7 bases, with 9 bases between. For the CDR3, the DNA is TGTGCCTGGAGTGTACTTGGCGGTGAAGCTTTCTTT. This translates into CAWSVLGGEAFF.